This paragraph reports one T cell receptor (beta chain). The target antigen is unknown. These data are taken from a study of blood T cells in healthy people across ages. Study-wide context: Every two T cells gave about one barcoded beta molecule via template switching. Study-wide points: What prevented conclusive comparison of naive and antigen-experienced cells was that PBMCs were unsorted. A strong correlation was seen between TCR beta diversity and naive T cell percentage.

There were healthy Caucasian individuals from Russia, aged 6 to 90, serving as donors. A second PCR of about 6 to 11 cycles used a sample-barcoded 5' primer and a J-beta primer mix. TCRdb re-analysed the 5' RACE reads in MiXCR, keeping a single row per CDR3 protein. The data hold roughly 860,000 distinct CDR3 sequences, with around 62% observed a single time. CDR1 LGHDT and CDR2 YNNKEL come from the germline V gene (reference sequence). The CDR3 is 13 amino acids. V lost 3 bases to trimming and J lost 3 bases, with 9 bases between them. The chain recombines TRBV3-1 with TRBJ2-7, with D possibly being TRBD1 (6 bases). Sequencing input: blood. The clonotype comes from a man aged 25-45 years in good health. CDR3 sequence (DNA): TGTGCCAGCAGCCACGGGACATACTACGAGCAGTACTTC. Translation: CASSHGTYYEQYF.